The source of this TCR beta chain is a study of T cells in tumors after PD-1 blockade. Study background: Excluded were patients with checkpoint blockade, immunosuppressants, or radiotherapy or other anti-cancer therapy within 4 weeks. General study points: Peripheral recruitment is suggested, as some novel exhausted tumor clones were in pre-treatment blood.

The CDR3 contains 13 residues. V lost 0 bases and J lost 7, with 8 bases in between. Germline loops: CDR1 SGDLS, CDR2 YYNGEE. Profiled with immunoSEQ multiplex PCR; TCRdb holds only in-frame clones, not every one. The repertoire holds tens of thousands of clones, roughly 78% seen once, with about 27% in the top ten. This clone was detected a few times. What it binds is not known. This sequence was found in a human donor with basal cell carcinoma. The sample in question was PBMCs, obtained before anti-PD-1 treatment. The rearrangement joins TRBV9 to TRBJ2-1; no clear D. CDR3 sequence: CASSVDIGNEQFF. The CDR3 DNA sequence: TGTGCCAGCAGCGTAGACATCGGAAATGAGCAGTTCTTC. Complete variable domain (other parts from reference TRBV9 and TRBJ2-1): DSGVTQTPKHLITATGQRVTLRCSPRSGDLSVYWYQQSLDQGLQFLIQYYNGEERAKGNILERFSAQQFPDLHSELNLSSLELGDSALYFCASSVDIGNEQFFGPGTRLTVL.